This TCR beta chain was sequenced in a study of cytomegalovirus exposure and HLA in healthy donors. General observations from the study: DRB1 had the most TCR associations and HLA-C the fewest, a later analysis found, with rates varying by HLA locus. Associated with HLA alleles at 0.05 false discovery rate in a later analysis were about 17,000 TCR beta sequences. Analysis was carried out at a later point, and it linked a missense DCLRE1C variant to TCR beta V- and J-gene trimming.

The PCR had 60 Vbeta and 13 Jbeta primers. TCRdb keeps only in-frame clones here, not all; method: immunoSEQ multiplex PCR. This table holds about 120,000 clones, roughly 66% found once. As to this clone: Antigen unknown.

V shed 3 bases, J shed 4 bases, and the junction held 5 bases outside the gene matches. CDR1 is SGHTA, CDR2 FQGNSA, per germline. This CDR3 is built from 14 residues. What was sequenced was PBMCs. This clonotype was sampled from a young man in good health and CMV-seronegative. This chain joins TRBV7-2 and TRBJ1-2; 7 positions agree with TRBD1. As DNA, the CDR3 is TGTGCCAGCAGCTTCAACAGGGGAGCCTATGGCTACACCTTC. This gives the protein CASSFNRGAYGYTF.